Following are 21 T cell receptor beta chains from one sample sequenced in a study of PD-1 blockade in classical Hodgkin lymphoma. Time point here: cycle 4 day 1 (C4D1), after less than seven weeks of nivolumab. After autologous stem cell transplantation all patients relapsed, and prior brentuximab vedotin exposure differed between cohorts. Profiling relied on immunoSEQ multiplex PCR, and the TCRdb table lists in-frame clones only, not all of them. Among approximately 20,000 clones listed, over 70% were seen once. Sequenced here: peripheral blood mononuclear cells (PBMCs), sampled before the fourth cycle of nivolumab. The origin of the receptors is a human donor with classical Hodgkin lymphoma.

The V gene is TRBV2, the J gene TRBJ2-5; D call uncertain. V was shortened by 5 bases and J by 3 bases, with 13 bases between the two germline ends. CDR1 and CDR2 from the germline V gene are SNHLY and FYNNEI. There are 14 residues in the CDR3. The CDR3 coding sequence is TGTGCCAGCAGTCAAAAAAACAGAGAAGAGACCCAGTACTTC. Translating it yields CASSQKNREETQYF.

The chain couples TRBV6-5 to TRBJ2-1, with TRBD2 matching 9 bases. Germline CDR1 MNHEY, CDR2 SVGAGI. This CDR3 has 15 amino acids. V lost 2 bases, J lost 7 bases, and 6 bases stayed unmatched. The CDR3 nucleotides are TGTGCCAGCAGTTACGGAGCGGGAGGTCGTAATGAGCAGTTCTTC. Protein sequence: CASSYGAGGRNEQFF.

This clone is deemed medium-sized (0.01 to 0.1%). The chain combines TRBV10-3 with TRBJ2-1; 8 nucleotides align to TRBD2. Trimming took 2 bases from V and 5 from J; bases not matched to a gene: 11. In germline, CDR1 is ENHRY, CDR2 SYGVKD. This CDR3 region has 17 residues. CDR3 coding DNA: TGTGCCATCAGTGAGCGCCCGGCTAGCGGGTCGAACAATGAGCAGTTCTTC. It translates to CAISERPASGSNNEQFF.

J is TRBJ2-1 and V is TRBV6-6, with D possibly TRBD2 on 6 matching bases. Germline values: CDR1 MNHNY, CDR2 SVGAGI (reference sequence). With 5 bases removed from V and 9 bases from J, the gap between germline ends came to 14 bases. The CDR3 spans 13 residues. The CDR3 loop reads CASSRGTPIEQFF. The CDR3 DNA reads as TGTGCCAGCAGTCGCGGGACTCCCATTGAGCAGTTCTTC.

The V gene is TRBV19, the J gene TRBJ2-1; TRBD1 is a possible D gene (5 bases). This CDR3 region has 12 residues. V shed 6 bases and J shed 9 bases, with 12 bases lying between them. Looked up from germline, CDR1 is LNHDA and CDR2 is SQIVND (reference sequence). CDR3 DNA: TGTGCCAGTAGGCAGGGAAGAGGTGAGCAGTTCTTC. This gives the protein CASRQGRGEQFF.

V is TRBV2 and J is TRBJ1-1; D is unclear. Germline CDR1 SNHLY, CDR2 FYNNEI. Between the trimmed V and J ends, which lost 9 bases and 4 bases, there was a span of 15 bases. The CDR3 totals 13 residues. The CDR3 DNA follows: TGTGCCAGTAGGAATGAGGGCGGCACTGAAGCTTTCTTT. Translated: CASRNEGGTEAFF.

The V call is TRBV11-2, the J call TRBJ2-5; 9 bases are shared with TRBD2. Unmatched junction bases numbered 16, after V lost 5 bases and J lost 9 bases. CDR3 size: 16 residues. CDR1 is SGHAT, CDR2 FQNNGV, per germline. CDR3 sequence: CASSGPGTSHPVAQYF. CDR3 in DNA: TGTGCCAGCAGCGGACCCGGGACTAGCCACCCGGTGGCCCAGTACTTC.

The CDR3 loop is CATRPELAGGRSYEQYF. For the CDR3, the DNA is TGTGCCACCCGACCCGAACTAGCGGGAGGGAGGTCCTACGAGCAGTACTTC. The chain carries TRBV27 and TRBJ2-7, with 13 bases lining up with TRBD2. Germline CDR1 is MNHEY and CDR2 is SMNVEV (reference sequence). This CDR3 is built from 17 residues. The trim removed 10 bases at V and 1 base at J, leaving 13 bases unmatched.

This clone was observed a few times. The chain carries TRBV29-1 and TRBJ2-5; perhaps TRBD1 as D (5 bases). The CDR3 is 12 residues long. Trimming pared 5 bases from V and 1 base from J, leaving 8 bases between. Germline V gene lookup returns CDR1 SQVTM and CDR2 ANQGSEA. CDR3 sequence (DNA): TGCAGCGTTTATACAGGCCAAGAGACCCAGTACTTC. As protein: CSVYTGQETQYF.

This clone ranks as medium-sized. This chain connects TRBV4-1 to TRBJ2-3; 7 bases are a match to TRBD2. The germline CDR1 and CDR2 sequences are MGHRA and YSYEKL. Germline trimming cut 3 bases from V and 4 bases from J; bases unmatched to any gene: 4. The CDR3 runs to 14 residues. CDR3 coding DNA: TGCGCCAGCAGCCAGCGGGAGACCCCAGATACGCAGTATTTT. This encodes CASSQRETPDTQYF.

This clone occurred a few times. The gene calls are TRBV4-2 and TRBJ2-3; D perhaps matches TRBD2 (6 bases). This CDR3 contains 14 residues. V was trimmed by 1 base and J by 5 bases, leaving 10 bases between them. Germline V lookup: CDR1 LGHNA, CDR2 YNFKEQ. The CDR3 region has the DNA TGTGCCAGCAGCCAAGGTGCCGGGAGAGATACGCAGTATTTT. It codes for CASSQGAGRDTQYF.

The chain joins TRBV2 to TRBJ1-1; D is ambiguous. Between the trimmed V and J ends, which lost 7 bases and 0 bases, there was a span of 15 bases. Looked up from germline, CDR1 is SNHLY and CDR2 is FYNNEI. The CDR3 contains 15 residues. CDR3 DNA: TGTGCCAGCATGATGGGGTACGCGATGAACACTGAAGCTTTCTTT. The encoded protein is CASMMGYAMNTEAFF. Looking up the rest from reference TRBV2 and TRBJ1-1 gives the full variable domain: EPEVTQTPSHQVTQMGQEVILRCVPISNHLYFYWYRQILGQKVEFLVSFYNNEISEKSEIFDDQFSVERPDGSNFTLKIRSTKLEDSAMYFCASMMGYAMNTEAFFGQGTRLTVV.

The J gene is TRBJ2-2, the V gene TRBV14; D is perhaps TRBD1 or TRBD2 (5 bases each). The CDR3 has 13 residues. Germline assignment: CDR1 SGHDN and CDR2 FVKESK. Deletions cut 4 bases from V and 13 bases from J, with 16 bases between. CDR3 DNA sequence: TGTGCCAGCAGCCTCCGTTTTGAGGGGTGGCTGTTTTTT. Encoded protein: CASSLRFEGWLFF.

The V call is TRBV19, the J call TRBJ2-3, with D possibly matching TRBD2 (6 bases). Germline V lookup: CDR1 LNHDA, CDR2 SQIVND (reference sequence). The CDR3 has 16 residues. V was pared by 3 bases and J by 5 bases, with 18 bases between. DNA of the CDR3: TGTGCCAGTAGTATCGGGGCTAGCCGGAGGGAAGATACGCAGTATTTT. Encoded protein: CASSIGASRREDTQYF.

The count of this clone is one. The J gene is TRBJ1-3, the V gene TRBV6-5; no clear D gene. The V gene's germline CDR1 is MNHEY and CDR2 SVGAGI. The V end lost 2 bases, the J end lost 11 bases, and 7 bases lay between the germline ends. This CDR3 is 11 amino acids long. The CDR3 spells CASSYRGPIYF. CDR3 DNA: TGTGCCAGCAGTTACCGAGGCCCCATATATTTT.

V is TRBV6-5 and J is TRBJ1-2, with 10 bases fitting TRBD1. The germline V gene has CDR1 MNHEY and CDR2 SVGAGI. This CDR3 has 16 residues. With V trimmed by 0 bases and J by 4 bases, 5 bases remained unmatched. CDR3 nucleotide sequence: TGTGCCAGCAGTTACTCGAGGACAGGGGGTGGCTATGGCTACACCTTC. Translated, it gives CASSYSRTGGGYGYTF.

This clone was observed a single time. The chain employs TRBV5-1 and TRBJ2-1; perhaps D is TRBD1 or TRBD2 (6 bases each). Trimming removed 6 bases from V and 0 bases from J, with 16 bases in between. This CDR3 comprises 16 residues. CDR1 and CDR2 (germline): SGHRS, YFSETQ. CDR3 bases: TGCGCCAGCACCCCCGGGGGCGTTACCTCCTACAATGAGCAGTTCTTC. Its protein is CASTPGGVTSYNEQFF. The whole variable domain, remainder taken from reference TRBV5-1 and TRBJ2-1, is KAGVTQTPRYLIKTRGQQVTLSCSPISGHRSVSWYQQTPGQGLQFLFEYFSETQRNKGNFPGRFSGRQFSNSRSEMNVSTLELGDSALYLCASTPGGVTSYNEQFFGPGTRLTVL.

The J gene is TRBJ2-5, the V gene TRBV7-9; TRBD1 matches 7 bases. The CDR3 contains 15 residues. V was pared by 1 base and J by 3 bases, with 5 bases of the junction left unmatched. CDR1 and CDR2 (germline): SEHNR, FQNEAQ (reference sequence). The CDR3 loop is CASSLGSGGEETQYF. In nucleotides, the CDR3 is TGTGCCAGCAGCTTAGGCTCAGGGGGTGAAGAGACCCAGTACTTC.

CDR3 sequence reads: CATQKTSSRTGELFF. CDR3 nucleotide sequence: TGTGCCACCCAGAAAACTAGCAGCCGGACCGGGGAGCTGTTTTTT. This chain links TRBV6-5 with TRBJ2-2, with a possible D match to TRBD2 (6 bases). The germline CDR1 and CDR2 sequences are MNHEY and SVGAGI. The CDR3 runs 15 residues. The V gene lost 10 bases and the J gene lost 5 bases, with 20 bases spanning the gap.

The genes are TRBV12-5 and TRBJ2-5; D is possibly TRBD1 or TRBD2 (6 bases each). Germline V gives CDR1 LGHNT, CDR2 FRNRAP. V lost 3 bases to trimming and J lost 4 bases, with 21 bases between them. The CDR3 length is 17 residues. The CDR3, as DNA: TGTGCTAGTGGTTTCCCACGGGGGCAACCGAGGGTAGAGACCCAGTACTTC. Translated, it gives CASGFPRGQPRVETQYF.

The CDR3, as DNA: TGTGCCAGCAGTCGACAGGGGACGACCATTCAGTACTTC. Translated, it gives CASSRQGTTIQYF. This rearrangement joins TRBV16 to TRBJ2-4; 8 nucleotides align to TRBD1. Unmatched junction bases numbered 7, after V lost 6 bases and J lost 9 bases. The CDR3 extends over 13 amino acids. The germline V gene has CDR1 KGHSY and CDR2 FQNENV.